Sequencing of this T cell receptor beta chain was carried out in a study of blood T cell repertoires in COVID-19. Study-level information: Samples of COVID-19 (acute and convalescent) were obtained from the United States, Italy and Spain. Nucleic acid was either cDNA or gDNA, and it came from T cells, B-cell-depleted T cells, or PBMCs.

Methods used by the authors: Cell counts per sample came from amplifying reference gene primers. Clones were sequenced by immunoSEQ multiplex PCR, and TCRdb holds only the in-frame ones, with some missing. V, J and clone size were drawn from that table, and D and trimming were deduced from the DNA. Of more than 200,000 clones in the sample, around four fifths were seen once. Germline lookup yields CDR1 SGHTA and CDR2 FQGNSA. CDR3 length: 13 amino acids. J was trimmed by 15 bases and V by 4 bases; bases with no gene match: 11. The sequencing input was peripheral blood. The receptor's source is a man aged 35 to 55 with active or convalescent COVID-19. The rearrangement uses TRBV7-2 and TRBJ2-1; 8 bases match TRBD2. The CDR3 loop is CASSSLVGLEGFF. The CDR3 DNA reads as TGTGCCAGCAGCTCGCTCGTGGGACTAGAGGGGTTCTTC.